The 11 T cell receptor beta chains below were found in one sample sequenced in a study of CD8+CD57+ T cells in acquired aplastic anemia. Profiling that covered TCR beta VDJ and CDR3 relied on genomic DNA as its template. TCRdb re-called the reads with MiXCR, one entry per CDR3 protein. Among roughly 200,000 distinct CDR3 sequences listed, around 60% were seen once. The sequencing input was sorted CD4+, CD8+, or CD8+CD57+ T cells (not recorded which) from PBMCs. These TCRs come from a human donor in good health.

The V and J genes are TRBV6-6 and TRBJ2-7; D not certain. V was trimmed by 4 bases and J by 1 base, leaving 8 bases between them. The CDR3 contains 13 residues. Germline V gene lookup returns CDR1 MNHNY and CDR2 SVGAGI (reference sequence). CDR3 in DNA: TGTGCCAGCAGTTTCAGTCAGTCCTACGAGCAGTACTTC. Translation: CASSFSQSYEQYF.

V is TRBV7-8 and J is TRBJ2-7, with TRBD1 matching 9 bases. V trimming: 1 base; J trimming: 4 bases; junction bases outside the gene matches: 5. The length of the CDR3 is 15 residues. Looked up from germline, CDR1 is SGHVS and CDR2 is FQNEAQ. In DNA, the CDR3 is TGTGCCAGCAGCTTAGGCGGGACAGGGTCGTACGAGCAGTACTTC. Translation: CASSLGGTGSYEQYF.

About this clonotype: A read error may explain this, as a much larger clone is one base away. This rearrangement joins TRBV6-5 to TRBJ2-1, with 7 bases aligning to TRBD1. The junction had 11 bases not matched to a gene; V was cut back by 8 bases and J by 7 bases. Germline CDR1 MNHEY, CDR2 SVGAGI. The CDR3 totals 14 residues. The CDR3 region is CASGPYSQGNEQFF. CDR3 in DNA: TGTGCCAGCGGTCCTTACTCACAGGGGAATGAGCAGTTCTTC.

This clonotype was observed at least ten times. The chain links TRBV5-5 to TRBJ2-7; D possibly corresponds to TRBD2 (6 bases). The CDR3 extends over 13 amino acids. Trimming cost V 10 bases and J 0 bases, with 14 bases left between them. CDR1 and CDR2 (germline): SGHKS, YYEKEE (reference sequence). In DNA form, the CDR3 reads TGTGCCCCCCCCGGGGGAAGCTCCTACGAGCAGTACTTC. Its translation: CAPPGGSSYEQYF.

This clonotype was counted once. The J gene is TRBJ1-2, the V gene TRBV7-9, with D possibly being TRBD1 (6 bases). Germline V gene lookup returns CDR1 SEHNR and CDR2 FQNEAQ (reference sequence). There are 15 residues in the CDR3. The V and J ends lost 0 bases and 7 bases respectively, with 15 bases between them. CDR3 sequence reads: CASSLAVGGAAGYTF. The CDR3 DNA is TGTGCCAGCAGCTTAGCTGTGGGGGGGGCAGCTGGCTACACCTTC.

Points on this clonotype: A much larger clone lies a single base off, so this may be a read error. This CDR3 is CANSQGQGRVYGYTF. The CDR3 DNA follows: TGTGCCAACAGCCAAGGACAGGGCAGGGTCTATGGCTACACCTTC. The chain has TRBV3-1 and TRBJ1-2, with 8 nucleotides matching TRBD1. The CDR3 length is 15 residues. Germline CDR1 and CDR2: LGHDT and YNNKEL (reference sequence).

The chain employs TRBV25-1 and TRBJ2-5; possibly TRBD1 for D (6 bases). There are 17 residues in the CDR3. The germline V gene encodes CDR1 MGHDK and CDR2 SYGVNS. The V end was cut by 3 bases, the J end by 5 bases, with 22 bases between. The CDR3 reads CASSDATGKGTWETQYF. The CDR3 bases are TGTGCCAGCAGTGATGCAACAGGGAAAGGAACGTGGGAGACCCAGTACTTC.

The chain uses TRBV20-1 and TRBJ2-5, with D possibly called TRBD1 or TRBD2 (5 bases each). Trimming left V 0 bases short and J 1 base short, with 18 bases between. The V gene's germline CDR1 is DFQATT and CDR2 SNEGSKA (reference sequence). CDR3 length: 17 amino acids. The CDR3 region is CSARDRGVQQFQETQYF. CDR3 nucleotide sequence: TGCAGTGCTAGAGACCGAGGGGTCCAACAGTTCCAAGAGACCCAGTACTTC.

This clonotype was observed many times. The V and J genes are TRBV7-9 and TRBJ2-5; D gene unclear. V dropped 2 bases and J dropped 2 bases, with 3 bases sitting between them. The CDR3 spans 12 residues. The V gene's germline CDR1 is SEHNR and CDR2 FQNEAQ (reference sequence). The CDR3 loop reads CASSLTQETQYF. As DNA, the CDR3 is TGTGCCAGCAGCTTAACTCAAGAGACCCAGTACTTC. The whole variable domain, filled in from reference TRBV7-9 and TRBJ2-5, reads DTGVSQNPRHKITKRGQNVTFRCDPISEHNRLYWYRQTLGQGPEFLTYFQNEAQLEKSRLLSDRFSAERPKGSFSTLEIQRTEQGDSAMYLCASSLTQETQYFGPGTRLLVL.

The chain links TRBV2 to TRBJ2-4; 9 bases are a match to TRBD1. Germline V gene data show CDR1 as SNHLY and CDR2 as FYNNEI. CDR3 size: 16 residues. V dropped 6 bases and J dropped 15; count of bases not matched to a gene: 21. CDR3: CASRHLLGQGPLSWYF. The CDR3 nucleotides are TGTGCCAGCAGACACCTATTGGGACAGGGACCCTTGTCATGGTACTTC.

This clonotype was found many times. The chain couples TRBV4-1 to TRBJ1-1; TRBD1 is a possible D gene (6 bases). The CDR3 runs to 14 residues. The germline V gene encodes CDR1 MGHRA and CDR2 YSYEKL. V lost 4 bases and J lost 11, with 20 bases in between. CDR3 protein: CASSPQGTGLGAFF. The CDR3 coding sequence is TGCGCCAGCAGCCCGCAGGGGACCGGCCTGGGGGCTTTCTTT.